What follows describes a single TCR beta chain. Its antigen remains unidentified. The table came from immunoSEQ multiplex PCR; TCRdb's copy has only in-frame clones and leaves some out. Among 15,000 to 20,000 clones listed, 60% to 75% were seen once. The ends were cut back, 3 bases at V and 3 bases at J, with 12 bases in the middle. From germline, CDR1 is KGHSH and CDR2 LQKENI. CDR3 length: 15 amino acids. This entry comes from a study of CD4 T cells in relation to SARS-CoV-2 and coronaviruses. Overall study context: No peptide or an HIV-1 Nef peptide pool served as negative control.

Whole-study findings and limits: SARS-CoV-2-driven expansion was significantly weaker in crossreactive than monoreactive clones.

Before the COVID-19 pandemic, during about 2010-2018, CD4+ T cells were taken from unexposed donors. After roughly ten days of culture, CD4+ T cells were isolated. As cell numbers allowed, unexposed-donor CD4+ T cells faced SARS-CoV-2 S/N and four cold-coronavirus spikes. Fresh IL-2 medium replaced half the medium on days 3 and 7. The V call is TRBV18, the J call TRBJ1-5, with a weak D call TRBD1 (6 bases). This TCR came from a human donor in good health. Source material: CD4+ T cells from PBMCs, cultured in vitro. CDR3 sequence reads: CASSPGQLPNQPQHF. The CDR3 DNA reads TGTGCCAGCTCACCCGGACAGCTACCCAATCAGCCCCAGCATTTT.